This T cell receptor beta chain was observed in a study of a mutant IDH1 vaccine in newly diagnosed glioma. This CDR3 is 13 amino acids long. Trimming cost V 0 bases and J 7 bases, with 11 bases left between them. Germline-derived CDR1 and CDR2 are SGHKS and YYEKEE (reference sequence). Profiled with immunoSEQ multiplex PCR; TCRdb holds only in-frame clones, not every one. In the table there are approximately 60,000 clones, 75% to 90% of which are singletons. This clone has only one observation. Its cognate antigen is unknown. This sample's time point: week 5, during vaccination. Doses comprised 300 ug of mutant IDH1 20-mer peptide each, plus topical imiquimod. Donors' newly diagnosed IDH1-mutant WHO grade 3 or 4 astrocytomas lacked nuclear ATRX.

The J gene is TRBJ2-7, the V gene TRBV5-5, with D possibly being TRBD2 (6 bases). This TCR was sampled from a woman in her thirties or forties with glioma. Material: PBMCs, obtained from a glioma patient whose treatment included an IDH1 peptide vaccine. The CDR3 sequence is CASSLAFGREQYF. CDR3 sequence (DNA): TGTGCCAGCAGCTTGGCCTTTGGGAGGGAGCAGTACTTC.